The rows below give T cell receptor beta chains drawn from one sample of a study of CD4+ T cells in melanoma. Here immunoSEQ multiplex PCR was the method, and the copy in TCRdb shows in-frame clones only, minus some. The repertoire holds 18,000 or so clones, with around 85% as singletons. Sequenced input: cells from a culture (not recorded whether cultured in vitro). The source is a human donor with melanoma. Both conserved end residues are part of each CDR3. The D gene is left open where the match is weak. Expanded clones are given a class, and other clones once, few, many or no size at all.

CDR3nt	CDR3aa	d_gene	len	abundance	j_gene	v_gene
TGTGCCAGCAGTTTGCGGGGGGCCAGCTATGGCTACACCTTC	CASSLRGASYGYTF	NA	14	medium-sized	TRBJ1-2	TRBV28
TGTGCCAGCAGCGTATCGGGGCAGAGCACTGAAGCTTTCTTT	CASSVSGQSTEAFF	NA	14	NA	TRBJ1-1	TRBV9
TGTGCCAGCAGCTACCATGAGCAGTTCTTC	CASSYHEQFF	NA	10	NA	TRBJ2-1	TRBV7-9
TGTGCCAGCAGCCCATCCCGGCGGACTAGCGGGCTGGCAAGAGAGACCCAGTACTTC	CASSPSRRTSGLARETQYF	TRBD2	19	NA	TRBJ2-5	TRBV5-8
TGTGCCAGTAGTATCGGACTCACGAACACTGAAGCTTTCTTT	CASSIGLTNTEAFF	NA	14	NA	TRBJ1-1	TRBV19
TGCGCCAGCAGCTTGGGGGGCGTAGGGACTGAAGCTTTCTTT	CASSLGGVGTEAFF	NA	14	NA	TRBJ1-1	TRBV5-1
TGTGCCACCAGCCCAGGAGGATTCTACGAGCAGTACTTC	CATSPGGFYEQYF	NA	13	once	TRBJ2-7	TRBV19
TGCGCCAGCATCGGACGGGGACAGGGAGAGACCCAGTACTTC	CASIGRGQGETQYF	TRBD1	14	NA	TRBJ2-5	TRBV5-1
TGTGCCAGCAGCTTGGGGCGGGCAGCTGAAGCTTTCTTT	CASSLGRAAEAFF	NA	13	NA	TRBJ1-1	TRBV5-6
TGCGCCAGCAGCCCCCCAGGGAGCGGGGAGCTGTTTTTT	CASSPPGSGELFF	NA	13	NA	TRBJ2-2	TRBV4-1
TGTGCCAGCAGCTTAGCGCACGCGCTCTATGGCTACACCTTC	CASSLAHALYGYTF	NA	14	NA	TRBJ1-2	TRBV7-8
TGTGCCAGCAGCCAAGAGTGGGGGGCTGGTGGCTACACCTTC	CASSQEWGAGGYTF	NA	14	NA	TRBJ1-2	TRBV14
TGTGCCTGGAGCAGGGGTTTTGTGACCTCCTACGAGCAGTACTTC	CAWSRGFVTSYEQYF	NA	15	NA	TRBJ2-7	TRBV30
TGCGCCAGCTCCCTGCAACATCATGGGGATGAGCAGTTCTTC	CASSLQHHGDEQFF	NA	14	NA	TRBJ2-1	TRBV5-1
TGTGCCAGCAGCAACGCGGGTCGCAGCAATCAGCCCCAGCATTTT	CASSNAGRSNQPQHF	NA	15	NA	TRBJ1-5	TRBV27
TGCGCCAGCAGCCAATTAGGGACTAATGAAAAACTGTTTTTT	CASSQLGTNEKLFF	NA	14	NA	TRBJ1-4	TRBV4-1
TGCGCCAGCAGCCTATGGACTAGCGGGGGCGGCACAGATACGCAGTATTTT	CASSLWTSGGGTDTQYF	TRBD2	17	few	TRBJ2-3	TRBV5-1
TGCGCCAGCAGCAGACAGGGGGCTGGGACTGAAGCTTTCTTT	CASSRQGAGTEAFF	TRBD1	14	NA	TRBJ1-1	TRBV10-2
TGTGCCAGCAGTCCCCGGCCGAATTCACCCCTCCACTTT	CASSPRPNSPLHF	NA	13	few	TRBJ1-6	TRBV6-5
TGTGCCAGTACCAGGACAGGGAGCGATGAGCAGTTCTTC	CASTRTGSDEQFF	TRBD1	13	few	TRBJ2-1	TRBV19
TGTGCCAGCCGCCGGGAGGTCACAGCGAGGCAGCCCCAGCATTTT	CASRREVTARQPQHF	NA	15	NA	TRBJ1-5	TRBV2
TGTGCCATCAGTGAGTACGAGGAATCTGAAGCTTTCTTT	CAISEYEESEAFF	NA	13	NA	TRBJ1-1	TRBV10-3
TGTGCCAGCAGCCGATTTCGGACTAACCCGGGGGAAAAACTGTTTTTT	CASSRFRTNPGEKLFF	NA	16	NA	TRBJ1-4	TRBV7-8
TGTGCCTGGAGCAGACAGGGGACTGAAGCTTTCTTT	CAWSRQGTEAFF	TRBD1	12	medium-sized	TRBJ1-1	TRBV30
TGTGCCAGCTCACAACGCGGAGAGTTCTCTGGGGCCAACGTCCTGACTTTC	CASSQRGEFSGANVLTF	NA	17	NA	TRBJ2-6	TRBV18
TGTGCCAGCAGGGACCGATTCTACGAGCAGTACTTC	CASRDRFYEQYF	NA	12	NA	TRBJ2-7	TRBV27
TGTGCCAGCAGGCCTACTGCAGGGAATGAGCAGTTCTTC	CASRPTAGNEQFF	NA	13	NA	TRBJ2-1	TRBV6-1
TGTGCCTGGAGCAAACAGGGGGTCACCGGGGAGCTGTTTTTT	CAWSKQGVTGELFF	TRBD1	14	NA	TRBJ2-2	TRBV30
TGCAGCGTTTACAGGCCCTATGGCTACACCTTC	CSVYRPYGYTF	NA	11	few	TRBJ1-2	TRBV29-1
TGTGCCAGCTCACCTGACAGTTCGATTAATGAAAAACTGTTTTTT	CASSPDSSINEKLFF	NA	15	NA	TRBJ1-4	TRBV18
TGTGCCAGCAGCTTACGCCTAGCGGGGGGAAAAGATACGCAGTATTTT	CASSLRLAGGKDTQYF	TRBD2	16	NA	TRBJ2-3	TRBV11-2
TGTGCCAGCAGCCGAACTGCCGGCGGCCAAGCTTTCTTT	CASSRTAGGQAFF	NA	13	NA	TRBJ1-1	TRBV27
TGTGCCAGCAGCTCCCACTCCTGGACTAGCACCCTTATCGGCTACGAGCAGTACTTC	CASSSHSWTSTLIGYEQYF	TRBD2	19	once	TRBJ2-7	TRBV9
TGCGCCAGCAGCTTGAACCCGGGGGCTAGCTACAATGAGCAGTTCTTC	CASSLNPGASYNEQFF	NA	16	NA	TRBJ2-1	TRBV5-1
TGCGCCAGCAGCCAAGATAGTTTTGGGGTTAATACGCAGTATTTT	CASSQDSFGVNTQYF	NA	15	NA	TRBJ2-3	TRBV4-1
TGTGCCAGTAGTCCCAGGCCAGGGTTGTCTGGGGCCAACGTCCTGACTTTC	CASSPRPGLSGANVLTF	NA	17	NA	TRBJ2-6	TRBV19
TGCGCCAGCAGGATGGAGCCCCAAGAGACCCAGTACTTC	CASRMEPQETQYF	NA	13	NA	TRBJ2-5	TRBV5-1
TGTGCCAGCAGCTCGGACAGCTACGAGCAGTACTTC	CASSSDSYEQYF	NA	12	NA	TRBJ2-7	TRBV6-5
TGTGCCAGCAGTTCCCTCCCCGACCCGGCTTTCTTT	CASSSLPDPAFF	NA	12	NA	TRBJ1-1	TRBV6-6
TGTGCCAGCAGGGGAACAAACAGGTACGAGCAGTACTTC	CASRGTNRYEQYF	NA	13	NA	TRBJ2-7	TRBV6-5
TGTGCCAGCAGTGATTGGGGATTCTATAGCAATCAGCCCCAGCATTTT	CASSDWGFYSNQPQHF	NA	16	NA	TRBJ1-5	TRBV6-1
TGTGCCAGCAGTGAGTTCGGACAGGGTAATTCTGAAGCTTTCTTT	CASSEFGQGNSEAFF	TRBD1	15	NA	TRBJ1-1	TRBV2
TGCGCCAGCAGCGACGTAGCGGGGCTCCGGAGGGAGCAGTTCTTC	CASSDVAGLRREQFF	TRBD2	15	NA	TRBJ2-1	TRBV5-1
TGCGCCAGCAGCTTGCAGGGATACGAGCAGTACTTC	CASSLQGYEQYF	NA	12	once	TRBJ2-7	TRBV5-1
TGTGCCATCAGCGCGGATAATTCACCCCTCCACTTT	CAISADNSPLHF	NA	12	NA	TRBJ1-6	TRBV10-3